This T cell receptor beta chain was observed in a study of blood T cell repertoires in COVID-19. Study-level background: Recovered status applied to Cohort 3 donors who had two consecutive negative PCRs. It also applied to those with clearance or with symptom resolution.

Original processing notes: Reference gene primer amplification yielded estimated nucleated cell counts. Sequencing was performed with immunoSEQ multiplex PCR; in TCRdb, only in-frame clones are kept and a portion is missing. V, J and clone size were drawn from that table, and D and trimming were deduced from the DNA. The profile shows about 230,000 clones, roughly 90% of them singletons. The TCR was taken from a woman aged 45 to 65 in a cohort exposed to, infected with or recovered from COVID-19 (not recorded which). Source material: PBMCs or T cells enriched from blood (not recorded which).

The CDR3 here is CATSDLKLAGETDTQYF. As DNA, the CDR3 is TGTGCCACCAGTGATTTGAAGCTAGCGGGGGAAACAGATACGCAGTATTTT. This rearrangement joins TRBV24-1 to TRBJ2-3; TRBD2 agrees at 10 bases. CDR1 is KGHDR, CDR2 SFDVKD, per germline. Losses at the gene ends were 0 bases for V and 3 bases for J; bases not matched to a gene: 5. This CDR3 contains 17 residues.